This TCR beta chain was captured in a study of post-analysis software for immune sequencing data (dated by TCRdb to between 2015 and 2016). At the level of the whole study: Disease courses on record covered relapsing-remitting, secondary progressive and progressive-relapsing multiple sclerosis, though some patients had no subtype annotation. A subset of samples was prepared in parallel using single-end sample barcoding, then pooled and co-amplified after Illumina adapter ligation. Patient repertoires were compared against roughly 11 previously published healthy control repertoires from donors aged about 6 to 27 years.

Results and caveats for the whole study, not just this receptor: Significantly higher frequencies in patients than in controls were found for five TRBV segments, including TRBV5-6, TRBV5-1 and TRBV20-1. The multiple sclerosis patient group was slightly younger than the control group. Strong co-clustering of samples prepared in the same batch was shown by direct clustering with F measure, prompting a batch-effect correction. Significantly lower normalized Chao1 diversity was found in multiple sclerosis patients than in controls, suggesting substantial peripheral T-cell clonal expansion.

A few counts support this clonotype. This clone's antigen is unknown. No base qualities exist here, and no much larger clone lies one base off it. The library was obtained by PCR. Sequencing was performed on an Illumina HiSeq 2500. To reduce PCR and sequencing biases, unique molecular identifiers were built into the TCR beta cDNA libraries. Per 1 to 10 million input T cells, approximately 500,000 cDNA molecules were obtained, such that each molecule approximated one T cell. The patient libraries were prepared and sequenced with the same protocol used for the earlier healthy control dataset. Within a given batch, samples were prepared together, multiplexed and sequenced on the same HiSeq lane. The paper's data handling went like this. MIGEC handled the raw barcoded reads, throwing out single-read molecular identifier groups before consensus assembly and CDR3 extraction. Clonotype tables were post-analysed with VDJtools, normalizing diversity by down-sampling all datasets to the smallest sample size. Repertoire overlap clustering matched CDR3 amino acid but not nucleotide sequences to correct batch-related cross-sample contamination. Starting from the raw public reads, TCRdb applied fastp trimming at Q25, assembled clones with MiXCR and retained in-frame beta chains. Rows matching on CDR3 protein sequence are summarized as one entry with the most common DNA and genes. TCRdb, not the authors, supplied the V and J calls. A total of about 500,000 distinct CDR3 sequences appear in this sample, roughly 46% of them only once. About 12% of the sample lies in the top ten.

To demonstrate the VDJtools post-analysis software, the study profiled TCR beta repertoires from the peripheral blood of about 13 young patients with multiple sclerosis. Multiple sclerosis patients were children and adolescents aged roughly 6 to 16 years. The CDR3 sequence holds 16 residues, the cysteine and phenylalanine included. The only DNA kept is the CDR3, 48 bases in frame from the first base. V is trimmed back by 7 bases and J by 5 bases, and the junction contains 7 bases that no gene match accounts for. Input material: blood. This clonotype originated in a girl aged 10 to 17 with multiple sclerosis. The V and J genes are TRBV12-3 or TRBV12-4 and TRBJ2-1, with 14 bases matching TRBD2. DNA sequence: TGTGCCAGCACCCTCCGGACTAGCGGGGGGCACAATGAGCAGTTCTTC. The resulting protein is CASTLRTSGGHNEQFF.